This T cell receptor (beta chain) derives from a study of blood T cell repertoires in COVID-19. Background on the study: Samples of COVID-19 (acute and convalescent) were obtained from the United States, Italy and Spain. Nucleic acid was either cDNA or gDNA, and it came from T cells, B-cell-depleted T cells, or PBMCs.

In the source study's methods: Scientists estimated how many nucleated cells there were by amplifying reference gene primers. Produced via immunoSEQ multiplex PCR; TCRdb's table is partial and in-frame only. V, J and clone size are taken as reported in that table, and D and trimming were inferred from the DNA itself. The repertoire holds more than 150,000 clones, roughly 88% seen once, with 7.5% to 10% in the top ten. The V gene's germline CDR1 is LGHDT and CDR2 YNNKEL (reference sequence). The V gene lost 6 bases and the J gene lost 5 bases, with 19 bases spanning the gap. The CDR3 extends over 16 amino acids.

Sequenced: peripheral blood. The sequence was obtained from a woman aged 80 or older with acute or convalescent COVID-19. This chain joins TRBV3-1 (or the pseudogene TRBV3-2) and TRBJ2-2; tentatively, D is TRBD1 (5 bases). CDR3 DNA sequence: TGTGCCAGCAGTCGACAGAGGCAGCAAGGGACCGGGGAGCTGTTTTTT. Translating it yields CASSRQRQQGTGELFF.